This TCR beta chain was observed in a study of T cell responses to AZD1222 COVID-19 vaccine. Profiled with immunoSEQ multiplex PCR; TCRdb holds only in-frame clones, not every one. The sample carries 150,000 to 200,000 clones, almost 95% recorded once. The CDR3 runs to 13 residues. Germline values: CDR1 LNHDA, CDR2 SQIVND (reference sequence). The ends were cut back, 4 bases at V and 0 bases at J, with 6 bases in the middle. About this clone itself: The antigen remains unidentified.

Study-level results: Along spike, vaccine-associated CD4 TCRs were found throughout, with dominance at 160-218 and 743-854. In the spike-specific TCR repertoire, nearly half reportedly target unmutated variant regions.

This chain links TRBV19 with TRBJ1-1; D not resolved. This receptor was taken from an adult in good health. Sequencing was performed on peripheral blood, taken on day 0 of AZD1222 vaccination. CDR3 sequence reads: CASSTGMNTEAFF. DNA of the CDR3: TGTGCCAGTAGTACAGGTATGAACACTGAAGCTTTCTTT.